Below are 26 T cell receptor beta chains sequenced from a single sample in a study of blood T cell repertoires in COVID-19. The repertoire was sequenced with immunoSEQ multiplex PCR; TCRdb's copy has only in-frame clones and lacks some. The data hold about 230,000 clones, with less than 90% observed a single time. Sequenced sample: peripheral blood. The source is a woman in her seventies with active or convalescent COVID-19.

The rearrangement uses TRBV5-1 and TRBJ1-1; 12 bases line up with TRBD1. This CDR3 is built from 16 residues. Germline loops: CDR1 SGHRS, CDR2 YFSETQ. V shed 5 bases, J shed 2 bases, and the junction held 7 bases outside the gene matches. The CDR3 protein is CASSSGTGGLNTEAFF. For the CDR3, the DNA is TGCGCCAGCAGTTCCGGGACAGGGGGCCTTAACACTGAAGCTTTCTTT.

This clone is a singleton in its sample. The chain uses TRBV3-1 (or the pseudogene TRBV3-2) and TRBJ1-1; D ambiguous. In germline, CDR1 is LGHDT, CDR2 YNNKEL (reference sequence). There are 15 residues in the CDR3. Trimming cost V 8 bases and J 0 bases, with 16 bases left between them. CDR3 bases: TGTGCCAGCCCCCGAGTGATCCGGGTGAACACTGAAGCTTTCTTT. Protein product: CASPRVIRVNTEAFF.

The V and J genes are TRBV25-1 and TRBJ1-1; no definite D call. The CDR3 is made up of 13 amino acids. Germline V gene sequence: CDR1 MGHDK, CDR2 SYGVNS. The V end lost 3 bases, the J end lost 4 bases, and 9 bases lay between the germline ends. The CDR3 sequence is CASSEPGSTEAFF. The DNA for the CDR3 is TGTGCCAGCAGTGAGCCGGGGTCCACTGAAGCTTTCTTT.

The chain uses TRBV7-8 and TRBJ2-5, with a weak D call TRBD2 (6 bases). Trimming took off 2 bases at V and 2 bases at J, with 12 bases between the two ends. This CDR3 contains 15 residues. The germline gives CDR1 SGHVS, CDR2 FQNEAQ. CDR3: CASSLRWREQETQYF. The CDR3 DNA reads as TGTGCCAGCAGCTTAAGATGGAGGGAGCAAGAGACCCAGTACTTC.

The gene calls are TRBV20-1 and TRBJ2-1, with D perhaps TRBD2 (6 bases). The ends were cut back, 3 bases at V and 2 bases at J, with 14 bases in the middle. The CDR3 extends over 15 amino acids. The germline CDR1 and CDR2 sequences are DFQATT and SNEGSKA (reference sequence). The CDR3 loop reads CSASDSWGAYNEQFF. The CDR3 region has the DNA TGCAGTGCTAGTGACTCCTGGGGGGCCTACAATGAGCAGTTCTTC.

The V call is TRBV7-2, the J call TRBJ1-6, with 8 positions matching TRBD1. Germline trimming cut 3 bases from V and 5 bases from J; bases unmatched to any gene: 0. Germline CDR1 and CDR2: SGHTA and FQGNSA. The CDR3 extends over 14 amino acids. The CDR3 is CASSLDRDNSPLHF. The DNA of the CDR3 is TGTGCCAGCAGCTTGGACAGGGATAATTCACCCCTCCACTTT.

The rearrangement uses TRBV5-4 and TRBJ2-7; 7 bases line up with TRBD2. Germline V gene data show CDR1 as SGHNT and CDR2 as YYREEE (reference sequence). CDR3 length: 14 amino acids. V lost 0 bases to trimming and J lost 7 bases; unmatched junction nucleotides: 7. CDR3 nucleotides: TGTGCCAGCAGCTTGGAAAGGGTAGCGGGTGAGCAGTACTTC. Its protein is CASSLERVAGEQYF. Full variable domain (outside the CDR3, taken from reference TRBV5-4 and TRBJ2-7): ETGVTQSPTHLIKTRGQQVTLRCSSQSGHNTVSWYQQALGQGPQFIFQYYREEENGRGNFPPRFSGLQFPNYSSELNVNALELDDSALYLCASSLERVAGEQYFGPGTRLTVT.

The chain has TRBV7-9 and TRBJ2-7; 8 nucleotides line up with TRBD2. CDR1 SEHNR and CDR2 FQNEAQ come from the germline V gene (reference sequence). Trimming cost V 8 bases and J 5 bases; bases outside gene matches: 11. The CDR3 is 14 amino acids. CDR3 nucleotide sequence: TGTGCCAGCGACCCCACCAGCGGGAGAAACGAGCAGTACTTC. It yields the protein CASDPTSGRNEQYF.

In its sample, this clone was seen once. J is TRBJ1-3 and V is TRBV5-4; maybe TRBD1 (6 bases). The CDR3 is 13 residues long. Germline V gene sequence: CDR1 SGHNT, CDR2 YYREEE (reference sequence). The germline V and J ends were trimmed by 4 bases and 7 bases, with 12 bases remaining between them. The DNA of the CDR3 is TGTGCCAGCAGCACGGGACATGCGAACACCATATATTTT. It translates to CASSTGHANTIYF.

With regard to this clone: Other DNA sequences in the same sample also yield this CDR3. This rearrangement joins TRBV5-1 to TRBJ2-3; 7 bases agree with TRBD2. Unmatched junction bases numbered 10, after V lost 0 bases and J lost 6 bases. Germline V gene data show CDR1 as SGHRS and CDR2 as YFSETQ. This CDR3 is 16 amino acids long. The CDR3 spells CASSLGLAGDRDTQYF. The CDR3 DNA sequence: TGCGCCAGCAGCTTGGGGCTGGCGGGGGACCGGGATACGCAGTATTTT.

This clone was detected only a few times. The V gene is TRBV10-1, the J gene TRBJ2-1; 8 bases fit TRBD1. The length of the CDR3 is 15 residues. Germline-derived CDR1 and CDR2 are WNHNN and SYGVQD (reference sequence). V was pared by 6 bases and J by 8 bases, with 12 bases of the junction left unmatched. DNA of the CDR3: TGCGCCAGCAGCCTAACAGGGGGGACCAGGGATGAGCAGTTCTTC. It codes for CASSLTGGTRDEQFF.

V usage is TRBV20-1 and J usage is TRBJ2-7; TRBD2 agrees at 10 bases. V shed 3 bases, J shed 0 bases, and the junction held 8 bases outside the gene matches. The CDR3 consists of 16 residues. Germline assignment: CDR1 DFQATT and CDR2 SNEGSKA (reference sequence). This CDR3 reads CSASSSGGAISYEQYF. The CDR3 coding sequence is TGCAGTGCTAGTAGCAGCGGGGGGGCGATCTCCTACGAGCAGTACTTC.

V is TRBV3-1 (or the pseudogene TRBV3-2) and J is TRBJ1-6; 8 positions agree with TRBD1. The length of the CDR3 is 18 residues. V was clipped by 1 base and J by 0 bases; unmatched bases: 5. Germline V CDR1 and CDR2: LGHDT, YNNKEL (reference sequence). The CDR3 DNA sequence: TGTGCCAGCAGCCAAGTATTAGGACAGGGCTCCTATAATTCACCCCTCCACTTT. It is translated as CASSQVLGQGSYNSPLHF.

This clone was observed a single time. The genes are TRBV19 and TRBJ2-7, with 7 bases lining up with TRBD1. With V trimmed by 4 bases and J by 1 base, 7 bases remained unmatched. Germline assignment: CDR1 LNHDA and CDR2 SQIVND (reference sequence). The CDR3 spans 15 residues. The CDR3 sequence: CASSKPGTASYEQYF. For the CDR3, the DNA is TGTGCCAGTAGTAAGCCCGGGACAGCTTCCTACGAGCAGTACTTC.

The gene calls are TRBV2 and TRBJ1-4; TRBD1 aligns across 10 bases. The CDR3 is 17 amino acids. Germline assignment: CDR1 SNHLY and CDR2 FYNNEI. The V segment lost 5 bases and the J segment 8 bases; nucleotides outside the gene matches: 14. CDR3 sequence (DNA): TGTGCCAGCAGTCTATGGGGTATGGGGACAGGGGAGGAAAAACTGTTTTTT. This sequence encodes CASSLWGMGTGEEKLFF.

This chain links TRBV6-5 with TRBJ2-7; a possible D gene is TRBD1 (5 bases). The CDR3 extends over 14 amino acids. The V gene lost 8 bases and the J gene lost 4 bases, with 18 bases spanning the gap. The germline V gene has CDR1 MNHEY and CDR2 SVGAGI. CDR3 loop: CASAQGVGLYEQYF. The CDR3 DNA reads TGTGCCAGCGCCCAGGGTGTGGGGTTATACGAGCAGTACTTC.

The chain uses TRBV30 and TRBJ1-1; a possible D gene is TRBD1 (5 bases). This CDR3 region has 13 residues. The V and J ends lost 2 bases and 3 bases respectively, with 10 bases between them. Germline CDR1 GTSNPN, CDR2 SVGIG (reference sequence). CDR3 amino acids: CAWSTGAYTEAFF. CDR3 bases: TGTGCCTGGAGTACTGGGGCCTACACTGAAGCTTTCTTT.

This chain links TRBV28 with TRBJ2-7; 12 bases are a match to TRBD2. Per germline, CDR1 MDHEN and CDR2 SYDVKM. The J segment lost 6 bases and the V segment lost 7 bases, leaving 7 bases of the junction unmatched. The CDR3 has 14 residues. CDR3 sequence reads: CASILTSGRREQYF. CDR3 bases: TGTGCCAGCATCCTGACTAGCGGGAGACGCGAGCAGTACTTC.

This chain uses TRBV19 with TRBJ2-5; 7 bases are shared with TRBD1. CDR1 is LNHDA and CDR2 is SQIVND in the germline V gene (reference sequence). This CDR3 region has 15 residues. The V and J ends lost 5 bases and 4 bases, in that order; junction bases with no gene match: 10. CDR3 region: CASSHTGAVLETQYF. CDR3 coding DNA: TGTGCCAGTAGTCACACAGGGGCCGTCTTAGAGACCCAGTACTTC.

The rearrangement uses TRBV6-5 and TRBJ1-6; D gene uncertain. Germline CDR1 reads MNHEY; CDR2 reads SVGAGI. V was trimmed by 6 bases and J by 10 bases, leaving 16 bases between them. This CDR3 is built from 14 residues. CDR3 in DNA: TGTGCCAGCAGGAGCGGGCGGGAACAATCACCCCTCCACTTT. Encoded protein: CASRSGREQSPLHF.

The rearrangement uses TRBV28 and TRBJ2-5; 10 bases align to TRBD1. The CDR3 runs 13 residues. The J segment lost 5 bases and the V segment lost 5 bases, leaving 2 bases of the junction unmatched. Germline V CDR1 and CDR2: MDHEN, SYDVKM. This CDR3 reads CASSVDRGETQYF. CDR3 DNA sequence: TGTGCCAGCAGTGTGGACAGGGGGGAGACCCAGTACTTC.

This chain uses TRBV7-9 with TRBJ1-1, with 7 bases that match TRBD1. This CDR3 is built from 14 residues. J lost 4 bases, V lost 4 bases, and 6 bases had no gene match. In germline, CDR1 is SEHNR, CDR2 FQNEAQ (reference sequence). For the CDR3, the DNA is TGTGCCAGCAGCTCTACAGGGGAAGTCACTGAAGCTTTCTTT. As protein: CASSSTGEVTEAFF.

The rearrangement links TRBV5-1 to TRBJ1-5, with 7 bases that match TRBD1. This CDR3 is 15 amino acids long. Germline assignment: CDR1 SGHRS and CDR2 YFSETQ. With 4 bases clipped from V and 0 bases from J, the junction kept 4 bases outside the gene matches. The CDR3 sequence: CASSPGQISNQPQHF. As DNA, the CDR3 is TGCGCCAGCAGCCCGGGACAGATTAGCAATCAGCCCCAGCATTTT.

The chain couples TRBV5-1 to TRBJ2-7, with a weak D call TRBD2 (6 bases). V was trimmed by 4 bases and J by 6 bases, leaving 11 bases between them. Germline V gene sequence: CDR1 SGHRS, CDR2 YFSETQ. This CDR3 region has 12 residues. Written as DNA, the CDR3 is TGCGCCAGCAGCCCGGCGGGGATCGAGCAGTACTTC. Translating gives CASSPAGIEQYF.

V usage is TRBV5-8 and J usage is TRBJ2-3; 10 bases align to TRBD2. Germline loops: CDR1 SGHTS, CDR2 YDEGEE. CDR3 length equals 16 residues. The V and J ends lost 0 bases and 6 bases, in that order; junction bases with no gene match: 7. The CDR3 region is CASSLALTSGADTQYF. For the CDR3, the DNA is TGTGCCAGCAGCTTGGCTCTTACTAGCGGGGCTGATACGCAGTATTTT. Complete variable domain (other parts from reference TRBV5-8 and TRBJ2-3): EAGVTQSPTHLIKTRGQQATLRCSPISGHTSVYWYQQALGLGLQFLLWYDEGEERNRGNFPPRFSGRQFPNYSSELNVNALELEDSALYLCASSLALTSGADTQYFGPGTRLTVL.

The rearrangement joins TRBV27 to TRBJ2-2, with 8 nucleotides matching TRBD2. Germline assignment: CDR1 MNHEY and CDR2 SMNVEV (reference sequence). There are 17 residues in the CDR3. The junction had 15 bases not matched to a gene; V was cut back by 5 bases and J by 7 bases. The CDR3 nucleotides are TGTGCCAGCAGTACCTACTTAAGCGGGAGTATGAACGGGGAGCTGTTTTTT. This gives the protein CASSTYLSGSMNGELFF.